Below, 20 T cell receptor beta chains from the same sample are listed, as sequenced in a study of T-cell reconstitution after alpha-beta-depleted transplantation in children. TCRbeta library construction was performed incorporating unique molecular identifiers. TCRdb ran MiXCR on the PCR reads and lists one entry per CDR3 protein. The table has 190,000 or so distinct CDR3 sequences, 6% to 7% seen once. Sequenced material: PBMCs from the stem cell graft donor, taken from the stem cell graft. The receptors were sampled from a human donor who donated a stem cell graft to a child with Wiskott-Aldrich syndrome.

This clonotype was observed a handful of times. This chain uses TRBV19 with TRBJ1-5; TRBD1 matches at 7 bases. V lost 9 bases, J lost 3 bases, and 5 bases stayed unmatched. Germline-derived CDR1 and CDR2 are LNHDA and SQIVND (reference sequence). The CDR3 is 13 amino acids. The CDR3 DNA sequence: TGTGCCAGCGAGGACAGGCACAATCAGCCCCAGCATTTT. Its translation: CASEDRHNQPQHF.

This clonotype was seen repeatedly, ten times or more. V is TRBV10-3 and J is TRBJ2-7; perhaps D is TRBD1 or TRBD2 (5 bases each). Germline V gives CDR1 ENHRY, CDR2 SYGVKD. The CDR3 has 15 amino acids. Trimming pared 4 bases from V and 2 bases from J, leaving 15 bases between. The DNA for the CDR3 is TGTGCCATCAGTGCAACCGGGACGGTTACCTACGAGCAGTACTTC. The encoded protein is CAISATGTVTYEQYF.

This clonotype has a count of ten or more. The V and J genes are TRBV27 and TRBJ2-5; D is ambiguous. The germline V gene encodes CDR1 MNHEY and CDR2 SMNVEV (reference sequence). The CDR3 has 16 amino acids. Trimming took 0 bases from V and 5 from J, leaving 16 bases between them. CDR3 in amino acids: CASSLSPQLVGETQYF. The CDR3 bases are TGTGCCAGCAGTTTATCCCCCCAACTTGTGGGGGAGACCCAGTACTTC.

The genes are TRBV7-2 and TRBJ2-7, with D possibly being TRBD1 or TRBD2 (5 bases each). The ends were cut back, 1 base at V and 7 bases at J, with 11 bases in the middle. The CDR3 consists of 13 residues. Germline V gene sequence: CDR1 SGHTA, CDR2 FQGNSA. The CDR3 is CASSLDGAREQYF. Here the CDR3 DNA reads TGTGCCAGCAGCTTAGACGGGGCAAGGGAGCAGTACTTC. The full variable domain, completed using reference TRBV7-2 and TRBJ2-7, is GAGVSQSPSNKVTEKGKDVELRCDPISGHTALYWYRQSLGQGLEFLIYFQGNSAPDKSGLPSDRFSAERTGGSVSTLTIQRTQQEDSAVYLCASSLDGAREQYFGPGTRLTVT.

The chain recombines TRBV14 with TRBJ2-5; 16 nucleotides line up with TRBD2. This CDR3 contains 21 residues. V was clipped by 1 base and J by 4 bases; unmatched bases: 15. CDR1 and CDR2 from the germline V gene are SGHDN and FVKESK. CDR3 nucleotides: TGTGCCAGCAGCCAAGCCCCCGGGACTAGCGGGGGGGCCGCTGCGTCAGAGACCCAGTACTTC. Its protein is CASSQAPGTSGGAAASETQYF. Using reference TRBV14 and TRBJ2-5 for the parts outside the CDR3, the full variable domain is EAGVTQFPSHSVIEKGQTVTLRCDPISGHDNLYWYRRVMGKEIKFLLHFVKESKQDESGMPNNRFLAERTGGTYSTLKVQPAELEDSGVYFCASSQAPGTSGGAAASETQYFGPGTRLLVL.

This clonotype was counted only a few times. The chain couples TRBV5-6 to TRBJ2-2; D not resolved. Trimming removed 0 bases at V and 2 bases at J, with 8 bases between. CDR3 length: 15 amino acids. Germline lookup yields CDR1 SGHDT and CDR2 YYEEEE. The CDR3 here is CASSLGVRNTGELFF. The CDR3 region has the DNA TGTGCCAGCAGCTTGGGGGTACGAAACACCGGGGAGCTGTTTTTT. Full variable domain (outside the CDR3, taken from reference TRBV5-6 and TRBJ2-2): DAGVTQSPTHLIKTRGQQVTLRCSPKSGHDTVSWYQQALGQGPQFIFQYYEEEERQRGNFPDRFSGHQFPNYSSELNVNALLLGDSALYLCASSLGVRNTGELFFGEGSRLTVL.

A note on this clonotype: One end of the junction fails to match germline, which may point to a read error. The rearrangement links TRBV3-1 to TRBJ2-1, with 8 bases that match TRBD2. The CDR3 runs 17 residues. The V gene's germline CDR1 is LGHDT and CDR2 YNNKEL (reference sequence). CDR3 in amino acids: CASTQDVGAGAYNEQFF. The CDR3 DNA follows: TGTGCCAGCACCCAAGATGTGGGAGCGGGGGCCTACAATGAGCAGTTCTTC.

This clonotype was counted many times. The chain has TRBV20-1 and TRBJ2-1; a weak D match, TRBD1 (5 bases). The ends were cut back, 1 base at V and 2 bases at J, with 12 bases in the middle. The CDR3 totals 15 residues. Germline loops: CDR1 DFQATT, CDR2 SNEGSKA (reference sequence). The CDR3 is CSARASGQAYNEQFF. The CDR3 DNA follows: TGCAGTGCTAGAGCATCTGGACAAGCCTACAATGAGCAGTTCTTC.

This clonotype has at least ten counts. The V and J genes are TRBV6-2 or TRBV6-3 and TRBJ2-1; TRBD2 aligns across 8 bases. The CDR3 has 16 residues. V trimming: 4 bases; J trimming: 4 bases; junction bases outside the gene matches: 9. CDR1 MNHEY and CDR2 SVGEGT come from the germline V gene. The CDR3 nucleotides are TGTGCCAGCAGTTCCTCCTACGGACTAGCTTACAATGAGCAGTTCTTC. Its translation: CASSSSYGLAYNEQFF.

This clonotype has at least ten counts. The chain joins TRBV28 to TRBJ2-3; D uncertain. This CDR3 comprises 13 residues. Germline values: CDR1 MDHEN, CDR2 SYDVKM. Deletions cut 3 bases from V and 7 bases from J, with 11 bases between. The CDR3 DNA follows: TGTGCCAGCAGTTTGTCGCAATTCAATACGCAGTATTTT. Protein: CASSLSQFNTQYF. The full variable domain, with the rest looked up from reference TRBV28 and TRBJ2-3, is DVKVTQSSRYLVKRTGEKVFLECVQDMDHENMFWYRQDPGLGLRLIYFSYDVKMKEKGDIPEGYSVSREKKERFSLILESASTNQTSMYLCASSLSQFNTQYFGPGTRLTVL.

There are many counts of this clonotype. The V call is TRBV20-1, the J call TRBJ2-1; D uncertain. The CDR3 sequence is 13 residues long. In germline, CDR1 is DFQATT, CDR2 SNEGSKA (reference sequence). Trimming cost V 5 bases and J 3 bases, with 11 bases left between them. As DNA, the CDR3 is TGCAGTGCTTGGGCCTCGGGCTACAATGAGCAGTTCTTC. This codes for CSAWASGYNEQFF.

This clonotype was counted ten times or more. The chain combines TRBV10-3 with TRBJ2-4; maybe TRBD2 (6 bases). The CDR3 runs to 14 residues. Between the trimmed V and J ends, which lost 4 bases and 6 bases, there was a span of 13 bases. Germline assignment: CDR1 ENHRY and CDR2 SYGVKD. The CDR3 protein is CAISVRGQGNIQYF. The CDR3, as DNA: TGTGCCATCAGTGTGCGGGGTCAGGGAAACATTCAGTACTTC.

This clonotype was picked up a small number of times. V gene TRBV5-1 combines with J gene TRBJ1-2, with 9 bases that match TRBD1. This CDR3 is 15 amino acids long. The germline V gene has CDR1 SGHRS and CDR2 YFSETQ. V lost 3 bases, J lost 3 bases, and 6 bases stayed unmatched. The CDR3 is CASSSGQGLDYGYTF. CDR3 coding DNA: TGCGCCAGCAGCTCGGGACAGGGCCTCGACTATGGCTACACCTTC.

This chain links TRBV5-1 with TRBJ1-3; D is unclear. The germline V and J ends were trimmed by 0 bases and 3 bases, with 7 bases remaining between them. The CDR3 totals 14 residues. Germline loops: CDR1 SGHRS, CDR2 YFSETQ. The CDR3 DNA sequence: TGCGCCAGCAGCTTGGATCCGCTTGGAAACACCATATATTTT. This encodes CASSLDPLGNTIYF. The complete variable domain, with remaining parts taken from reference TRBV5-1 and TRBJ1-3, reads KAGVTQTPRYLIKTRGQQVTLSCSPISGHRSVSWYQQTPGQGLQFLFEYFSETQRNKGNFPGRFSGRQFSNSRSEMNVSTLELGDSALYLCASSLDPLGNTIYFGEGSWLTVV.

This clonotype was seen repeatedly, ten times or more. The chain joins TRBV7-2 to TRBJ1-1; D remains ambiguous. V was pared by 2 bases and J by 8 bases, with 6 bases between. Per germline, CDR1 SGHTA and CDR2 FQGNSA. The CDR3 is 11 residues long. This CDR3 is CASSLRQEAFF. The CDR3 DNA is TGTGCCAGCAGCTTAAGGCAGGAAGCTTTCTTT.

This clonotype was detected ten times or more. V is TRBV11-2 and J is TRBJ2-1; D ambiguous. Germline V gene sequence: CDR1 SGHAT, CDR2 FQNNGV. This CDR3 region has 11 residues. Trimming removed 7 bases from V and 7 bases from J, with 8 bases in between. CDR3 DNA sequence: TGTGCCAGCACCAACTCGAATGAGCAGTTCTTC. Translated, it gives CASTNSNEQFF.

Ten or more counts support this clonotype. V and J are TRBV7-9 and TRBJ1-4, with a weak D call TRBD1 (6 bases). Germline assignment: CDR1 SEHNR and CDR2 FQNEAQ (reference sequence). Trimming removed 4 bases from V and 5 bases from J, with 14 bases in between. This CDR3 has 15 residues. The CDR3 is CASSSAGQINEKLFF. CDR3 coding DNA: TGTGCCAGCAGCTCCGCGGGACAAATCAATGAAAAACTGTTTTTT.

The rearrangement joins TRBV6-6 to TRBJ2-5, with D unclear. Trimming took 1 base from V and 5 from J, leaving 5 bases between them. CDR1 and CDR2 (germline): MNHNY, SVGAGI (reference sequence). This CDR3 has 12 residues. CDR3 sequence: CASSYYAETQYF. CDR3 sequence (DNA): TGTGCCAGCAGTTACTATGCGGAGACCCAGTACTTC.

The rearrangement joins TRBV7-2 to TRBJ2-5, with a tentative D call TRBD2 (7 bases). Germline values: CDR1 SGHTA, CDR2 FQGNSA. V lost 3 bases, J lost 5 bases, and 16 bases lay in between. The CDR3 has 15 residues. The CDR3 DNA follows: TGTGCCAGCAGCTTGCAGGGGCCCGGGGGGGAGACCCAGTACTTC. Protein product: CASSLQGPGGETQYF.

Note on this clonotype: At one boundary the junction diverges from the germline segment, which might be a read error. V and J are TRBV12-3 or TRBV12-4 and TRBJ1-5; D perhaps matches TRBD1 (5 bases). The CDR3 is 20 amino acids. This CDR3 reads CASSFWLRSRVRLGNQTQHF. The CDR3 DNA follows: TGTGCCAGCAGTTTTTGGTTGAGGAGCAGGGTGCGTTTGGGGAATCAGACCCAGCATTTT.